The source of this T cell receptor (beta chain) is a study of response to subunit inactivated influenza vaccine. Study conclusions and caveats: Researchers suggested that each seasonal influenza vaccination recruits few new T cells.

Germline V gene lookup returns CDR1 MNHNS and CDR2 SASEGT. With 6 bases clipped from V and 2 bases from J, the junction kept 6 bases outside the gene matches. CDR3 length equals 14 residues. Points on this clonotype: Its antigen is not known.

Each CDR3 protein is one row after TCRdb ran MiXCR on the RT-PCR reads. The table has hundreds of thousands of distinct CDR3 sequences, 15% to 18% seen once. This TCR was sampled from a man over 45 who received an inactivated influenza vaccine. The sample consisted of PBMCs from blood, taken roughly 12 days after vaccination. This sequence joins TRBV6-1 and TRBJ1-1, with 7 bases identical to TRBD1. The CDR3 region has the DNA TGTGCCAGCAGCGGGGGACAGTATAACACTGAAGCTTTCTTT. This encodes CASSGGQYNTEAFF.